The present TCR beta chain was sequenced within a study of tumor-infiltrating lymphocytes in primary liver carcinoma (dated by TCRdb to 2016 to 2017). Background for the entire study: Of the five patients, three men and two women aged 30 to 69 years, four had hepatocellular carcinoma and one had combined HCC and intrahepatic cholangiocarcinoma. The five patients had tumors of stage T1-T3 N0M0, with maximum diameters ranging from roughly 4.2 to 10 cm. Roughly 3.5 to 7.5 million productive TCRbeta reads were obtained per sample, and no significant difference in read depth was found between tissue types. Across five regions of each liver tumor, along with adjacent normal tissue and blood, the study brought together TCRbeta repertoire sequencing, expression microarrays and whole-exome sequencing. A total of 35 or so specimens from 5 patients, comprising some 25 tumor regions, 5 adjacent noncancerous liver tissues and 5 peripheral blood samples, were covered by TCRbeta repertoire sequencing. Reproducibility between technical replicate repertoires was high, with correlation coefficients above 0.95 and mean shared-clone rates about 0.89.

Of note for this clonotype: Its antigen is still unknown. At one boundary the junction diverges from the germline segment, which might be a read error.

Total RNA and DNA were co-extracted without cell sorting from 20-30 mg of bulk tissue using the AllPrep DNA/RNA mini kit. Between November 2015 and March 2016, a handful of patients in China with histopathologically diagnosed primary liver carcinoma had surgical resection. Patients had chronic HBV infection and were treatment-naive at sampling. Fresh tumor and adjacent tissue pieces were bisected; one half was stored in RNAlater at -80°C, the other sent for histology. Results the study describes overall, beyond this receptor: Because sequencing covered only the TCR beta chain and unpaired alpha chains were not captured, true repertoire diversity is likely underestimated. The top 250 clones accounted for a significantly greater share of the repertoire in tumors than in blood (p = 0.039). Comparison of CD4+ and CD8+ T cell repertoires was precluded by the use of bulk unsorted samples. Consistent with antigen-driven expansion, pairs of tumor regions showed higher repertoire overlap (mean about 36%) than either tumor-adjacent pairs (about 17%) or tumor-blood pairs (around 14%). The study included only four or five patients, and the authors note findings should be validated in a larger study.

CDR3 length: 21 amino acids, cysteine to phenylalanine. Only the CDR3 DNA stays, 63 bases, in frame from base 1. The germline V gene encodes CDR1 SGHAT and CDR2 FQNNGV. Using a constant-region primer and ProtoScript II reverse transcriptase, TCRbeta-specific cDNA was reverse-transcribed from 500 to 650 ng total RNA. Three nested multiplex PCR rounds, following a slightly modified ARM-PCR procedure, were used to build the TCRbeta libraries. Each of the first two PCR rounds ran for about 10 cycles using multiplex TRBV1-TRBV30 forward primers together with a Cbeta reverse primer. Sample barcodes and Illumina adapters were added in a final 25-cycle PCR using Deep VentR polymerase. Amplicons of 200-500 bp were gel-purified with a QIAquick gel extraction kit before sequencing. The TCRbeta amplicons were sequenced with 250-bp paired-end reads on an Illumina HiSeq 2500. Per the authors' processing: To recover full CDR3 sequences, reads were quality-trimmed using Trimmomatic v0.33 and paired reads were then merged using FLASH v1.2.11. MiGEC v1.2.1b assigned V, D and J germline segments to the rearranged TCRbeta sequences. Clonotype statistics and Shannon-Wiener diversity indices were computed with VDJtools v1.0.0. To cut down on sampling bias, every analysis after diversity analysis relied on just the 250 most abundant clonotypes from each sample. Clones were called with MiXCR by TCRdb after fastp trimmed the public reads at Q25, and only in-frame beta chains were retained. Each entry merges the rows of one CDR3 protein and shows their most common DNA and genes. The V and J calls and clone size are TCRdb's, not the authors'. This sample has roughly 120,000 distinct CDR3 sequences in its table, and about two thirds of those were observed once. The top ten hold more than 8% of the sample.

The receptor was derived from a woman aged 60-75 years with primary liver carcinoma and hepatitis B virus infection. The chain couples TRBV11-2 to TRBJ2-3; TRBD2 is perhaps the D gene, given 6 matching bases. Sequencing used tumor-adjacent normal liver tissue. The CDR3 sequence is CASSLREVLKGALSLTDTQYF. The DNA reads as follows: TGTGCCAGCAGCTTAAGGGAGGTATTGAAGGGAGCGCTTTCTCTAACAGATACACAGTATTTC.